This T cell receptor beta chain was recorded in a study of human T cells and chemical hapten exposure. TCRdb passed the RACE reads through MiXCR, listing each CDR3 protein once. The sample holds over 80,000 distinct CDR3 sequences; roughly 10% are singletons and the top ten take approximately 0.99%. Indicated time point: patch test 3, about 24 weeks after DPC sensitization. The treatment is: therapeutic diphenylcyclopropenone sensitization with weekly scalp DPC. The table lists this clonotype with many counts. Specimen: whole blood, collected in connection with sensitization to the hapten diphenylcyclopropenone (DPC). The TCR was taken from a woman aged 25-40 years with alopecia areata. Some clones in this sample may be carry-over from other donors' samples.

The CDR3 loop is CASSLATLGTSGGYNEQFF. CDR3 nucleotide sequence: TGTGCCAGCAGCTTAGCCACCTTAGGGACTAGCGGGGGGTACAATGAGCAGTTCTTC. The chain couples TRBV7-6 to TRBJ2-1; 15 nucleotides align to TRBD2. V was pared by 0 bases and J by 4 bases, with 7 bases of the junction left unmatched. This CDR3 comprises 19 residues. Germline values: CDR1 SGHVS, CDR2 FNYEAQ. Combining the CDR3 with reference TRBV7-6 and TRBJ2-1 gives the whole variable domain GAGVSQSPRYKVTKRGQDVALRCDPISGHVSLYWYRQALGQGPEFLTYFNYEAQQDKSGLPNDRFSAERPEGSISTLTIQRTEQRDSAMYRCASSLATLGTSGGYNEQFFGPGTRLTVL.